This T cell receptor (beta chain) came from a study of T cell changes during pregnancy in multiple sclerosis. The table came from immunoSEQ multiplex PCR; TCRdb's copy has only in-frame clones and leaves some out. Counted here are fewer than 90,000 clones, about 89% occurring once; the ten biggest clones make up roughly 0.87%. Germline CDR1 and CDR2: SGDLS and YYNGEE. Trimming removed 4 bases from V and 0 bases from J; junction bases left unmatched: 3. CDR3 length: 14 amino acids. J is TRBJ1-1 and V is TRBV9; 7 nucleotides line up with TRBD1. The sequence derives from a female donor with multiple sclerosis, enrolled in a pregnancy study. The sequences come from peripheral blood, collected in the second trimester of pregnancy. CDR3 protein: CASSPGQLNTEAFF. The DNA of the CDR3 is TGTGCCAGCAGCCCGGGACAGCTGAACACTGAAGCTTTCTTT. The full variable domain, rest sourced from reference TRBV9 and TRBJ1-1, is DSGVTQTPKHLITATGQRVTLRCSPRSGDLSVYWYQQSLDQGLQFLIQYYNGEERAKGNILERFSAQQFPDLHSELNLSSLELGDSALYFCASSPGQLNTEAFFGQGTRLTVV.